The entry that follows covers one T cell receptor beta chain sequence. Its specificity is unknown. These data are taken from a study of blood T cells in healthy people across ages. A second PCR, run for 7 to 11 cycles, used a sample-barcoded 5' primer plus a J-beta primer mix. Every cDNA was tagged by a template-switch adaptor with 12 random nucleotides. From the 5' RACE reads, TCRdb called clonotypes with MiXCR, one entry per CDR3 protein. The profile shows about 500,000 distinct CDR3 sequences, 20% to 30% of them singletons. The ends were cut back, 1 base at V and 1 base at J, with 7 bases in the middle. This CDR3 comprises 14 residues. CDR1 and CDR2 (germline): MNHNS, SASEGT. Study-level points and caveats: Among T cells, TCR beta diversity per million cells dropped roughly linearly as age rose.

The people who gave samples were healthy Caucasians from Russia, aged roughly 6 to 95. The same sample was also studied in work on T cells of mothers and their children. From that second work: An overlap that was slightly higher, though non-significant, was seen in related mother-child pairs versus unrelated pairs.

Input material: blood. The TCR comes from a boy between 10 and 17 years old in good health. J is TRBJ1-2 and V is TRBV6-1; D remains unclear. The CDR3 DNA reads as TGTGCCAGCAGTGAAGGCGGCAGTAACTATGGCTACACCTTC. It specifies CASSEGGSNYGYTF.